This TCR beta chain is drawn from a study of cytomegalovirus exposure and HLA in healthy donors. Study at large: The study's early data release held about 80 million unique TCRs from HLA-typed donors. General study results and limits: Common viral pathogens (according to a later analysis) appeared linked to several of the most significant clusters. Researchers had no immune exposure information except CMV serostatus available.

PCR primers comprised 60 Vbeta and 13 Jbeta primers. Assay: immunoSEQ multiplex PCR; the TCRdb copy retains only in-frame clones and omits some. The table includes about 150,000 clones, 65% to 80% detected once. CDR1 LGHNA and CDR2 YNFKEQ come from the germline V gene. V lost 2 bases to trimming and J lost 4 bases; unmatched junction nucleotides: 5. The CDR3 runs to 16 residues. A note on this clone: The antigen is not known.

The receptor's source is a middle-aged man in good health and CMV-seropositive. V gene TRBV4-2 combines with J gene TRBJ2-1; 10 nucleotides match TRBD2. Sequenced sample: PBMCs. The CDR3 here is CASSQPGTSDYNEQFF. In DNA, the CDR3 is TGTGCCAGCAGCCAACCCGGGACTAGCGATTACAATGAGCAGTTCTTC.